Listed below are T cell receptor beta chains from one sample, sequenced in a study of cytomegalovirus exposure and HLA in healthy donors. TCRdb's copy holds only in-frame clones and misses some; the assay was immunoSEQ multiplex PCR. The table includes around 150,000 clones, around 88% detected once. The specimen sequenced was PBMCs. Every receptor here comes from a woman younger than 35 in good health and CMV-seronegative. Each CDR3 is given with its conserved first and last residue. The D gene is left open where the match is weak. Some rows have no size entry. The others give once, few or many, or a class for an expanded clone.

TRBD1	TRBJ2-1	TRBV9	NA	CASSDGQGRYNEQFF	TGTGCCAGCAGCGACGGACAGGGTCGTTACAATGAGCAGTTCTTC
TRBD1	TRBJ1-1	TRBV9	NA	CASSASDRPNTEAFF	TGTGCCAGCAGCGCTTCGGACAGGCCGAACACTGAAGCTTTCTTT
TRBD2	TRBJ2-3	TRBV7-2	NA	CASSSLQGVVAGATDTQYF	TGTGCCAGCAGCTCACTCCAGGGGGTGGTAGCGGGGGCCACAGATACGCAGTATTTT
TRBD1	TRBJ1-5	TRBV5-8	NA	CASSFRQGLSHQPQHF	TGTGCCAGCAGCTTTAGACAGGGCCTTTCTCATCAGCCCCAGCATTTT
TRBD1	TRBJ1-4	TRBV30	NA	CAWDRAKEKLFF	TGTGCCTGGGACAGGGCGAAGGAAAAACTGTTTTTT
TRBD2	TRBJ2-5	TRBV6-5	NA	CASSYSGLGQETQYF	TGTGCCAGCAGTTACTCTGGACTAGGCCAAGAGACCCAGTACTTC
NA	TRBJ1-2	TRBV6-4	few	CASSDGPEAPGYTF	TGTGCCAGCAGTGATGGCCCCGAGGCCCCTGGCTACACCTTC
TRBD1	TRBJ2-6	TRBV11-2	NA	CASSPSTRDSYSGANVLTF	TGTGCCAGCAGCCCTTCAACTCGGGACAGCTACTCTGGGGCCAACGTCCTGACTTTC
TRBD2	TRBJ2-3	TRBV5-6	NA	CASSFQISGRWGTDTQYF	TGTGCCAGCAGCTTCCAAATTAGCGGGAGATGGGGCACAGATACGCAGTATTTT
NA	TRBJ1-2	TRBV6-5	NA	CASSYGGLSNYGYTF	TGTGCCAGCAGTTACGGCGGACTCTCAAACTATGGCTACACCTTC
NA	TRBJ1-2	TRBV7-9	NA	CASSLDQGNYGYTF	TGTGCCAGCAGCTTAGATCAGGGGAACTATGGCTACACCTTC
NA	TRBJ2-7	TRBV19	NA	CASSMDGNLLEQYF	TGTGCCAGTAGTATGGACGGGAATCTGCTCGAGCAGTACTTC
TRBD2	TRBJ2-1	TRBV19	NA	CASSIDRNWEGEQFF	TGTGCCAGTAGTATAGATCGTAATTGGGAGGGTGAGCAGTTCTTC
TRBD2	TRBJ2-7	TRBV11-2	NA	CASSSWTSGSSQSSYEQYF	TGTGCCAGCAGCTCTTGGACTAGCGGGAGTTCTCAAAGCTCCTACGAGCAGTACTTC
NA	TRBJ2-7	TRBV5-4	NA	CASSLGSTYEQYF	TGTGCCAGCAGCTTGGGCAGTACCTACGAGCAGTACTTC
TRBD1	TRBJ2-3	TRBV5-6	NA	CASSFRDRGLEVIDTQYF	TGTGCCAGCAGCTTCCGGGACAGGGGGCTAGAGGTCATAGATACGCAGTATTTT
TRBD1	TRBJ1-2	TRBV9	NA	CASSPNRGLGYGYTF	TGTGCCAGCAGCCCCAACAGGGGACTGGGCTATGGCTACACCTTC
TRBD1	TRBJ1-4	TRBV14	NA	CASSPRTGEKLFF	TGTGCCAGCAGCCCCCGGACAGGTGAAAAACTGTTTTTT
NA	TRBJ2-2	TRBV4-1	once	CASTLSGTTNTGELFF	TGCGCCAGCACGCTTTCCGGGACAACCAACACCGGGGAGCTGTTTTTT
TRBD1	TRBJ1-1	TRBV19	once	CASSTTGEMQILNTEAFF	TGTGCCAGTAGTACCACAGGGGAAATGCAAATTCTAAACACTGAAGCTTTCTTT
TRBD1	TRBJ1-2	TRBV29-1	few	CSVDGTANYGYTF	TGCAGCGTTGATGGGACAGCCAACTATGGCTACACCTTC
TRBD2	TRBJ2-7	TRBV18	NA	CASSPPGEGSQYF	TGTGCCAGCTCACCCCCGGGGGAGGGGAGTCAATACTTC
NA	TRBJ2-7	TRBV11-2	NA	CASSLGGLSHDEQYF	TGTGCCAGCAGCTTAGGCGGTTTGTCCCATGACGAGCAGTACTTC
TRBD1	TRBJ1-1	TRBV7-3	NA	CASRSRTGENTEAFF	TGTGCCAGCAGGTCACGGACAGGCGAGAACACTGAAGCTTTCTTT
NA	TRBJ2-3	TRBV6-4	NA	CASRDGPRGDTQYF	TGTGCCAGCAGAGATGGGCCCAGAGGGGATACGCAGTATTTT
NA	TRBJ2-3	TRBV7-6	few	CASSLALRDTQYF	TGTGCCAGCAGCTTAGCTCTCAGAGATACGCAGTATTTT
NA	TRBJ2-7	TRBV5-1	NA	CASSLDVVRGSYEQYF	TGCGCCAGCAGCTTGGACGTCGTGAGAGGGAGCTACGAGCAGTACTTC
TRBD1	TRBJ1-4	TRBV7-9	NA	CASSSGVQGGGEKLFF	TGTGCCAGCAGCTCCGGGGTCCAGGGGGGAGGTGAAAAACTGTTTTTT
NA	TRBJ1-1	TRBV6-5	NA	CASSPPGNTEAFF	TGTGCCAGCAGTCCACCGGGGAACACTGAAGCTTTCTTT
TRBD1	TRBJ1-3	TRBV12-5	NA	CASGPIVGQDRNTIYF	TGTGCTAGTGGTCCTATCGTAGGACAGGACCGAAACACCATATATTTT
TRBD2	TRBJ2-1	TRBV4-3	NA	CASSLAGDYGHEQFF	TGCGCCAGCAGTCTCGCGGGAGATTATGGGCATGAGCAGTTCTTC
NA	TRBJ1-2	TRBV6-1	NA	CASSEALYRRGGYTF	TGTGCCAGCAGTGAAGCGCTATACCGCAGGGGAGGCTACACCTTC
NA	TRBJ2-2	TRBV27	NA	CASSLEGANTGELFF	TGTGCCAGCAGTTTAGAGGGGGCGAACACCGGGGAGCTGTTTTTT
NA	TRBJ2-7	TRBV2	NA	CASTVGGATVDEQYF	TGTGCCAGCACTGTAGGGGGGGCAACCGTCGACGAGCAGTACTTC
NA	TRBJ2-1	TRBV18	NA	CASSPPRERNEQFF	TGTGCCAGCTCACCACCACGGGAGAGAAATGAGCAGTTCTTC
TRBD1	TRBJ1-5	TRBV7-2	NA	CASSPGTEPQHF	TGTGCCAGCAGCCCCGGGACAGAGCCCCAGCATTTT
NA	TRBJ2-3	TRBV25-1	NA	CASSEPGRDTQYF	TGTGCCAGCAGTGAACCGGGTCGGGATACGCAGTATTTT
TRBD2	TRBJ2-1	TRBV10-3	NA	CAISGRRNASGSSYNEQFF	TGTGCCATCAGTGGGAGACGAAACGCTAGCGGAAGCTCCTACAATGAGCAGTTCTTC
NA	TRBJ2-5	TRBV7-9	once	CASSSPAGQETQYF	TGTGCCAGCAGCTCCCCGGCAGGGCAAGAGACCCAGTACTTC
NA	TRBJ1-1	TRBV4-1	NA	CASSQVTNLLPTPGTEAFF	TGCGCCAGCAGCCAAGTTACTAACCTCTTGCCCACACCAGGGACTGAAGCTTTCTTT
TRBD2	TRBJ2-7	TRBV5-1	NA	CASSAAGGSYEQYF	TGCGCCAGCAGCGCAGCGGGAGGTTCCTACGAGCAGTACTTC
TRBD1	TRBJ1-4	TRBV5-1	NA	CASSLPEQGATNEKLFF	TGCGCCAGCAGCCTACCCGAACAGGGGGCAACTAATGAAAAACTGTTTTTT
NA	TRBJ2-7	TRBV5-1	NA	CASSLQGNYEQYF	TGCGCCAGCAGCCTACAGGGTAATTACGAGCAGTACTTC
NA	TRBJ1-3	TRBV5-5	NA	CASSLEGENTIYF	TGTGCCAGCAGCTTGGAGGGGGAGAACACCATATATTTT
NA	TRBJ1-2	TRBV7-3	NA	CASSPGVYGYTF	TGTGCCAGCAGCCCGGGGGTTTATGGCTACACCTTC
NA	TRBJ2-7	TRBV9	NA	CASSVATTSGEQYF	TGTGCCAGCAGCGTAGCCACTACGTCCGGCGAGCAGTACTTC
NA	TRBJ2-7	TRBV15	NA	CATSRDQGLYEQYF	TGTGCCACCAGCAGAGACCAGGGTCTCTACGAGCAGTACTTC
NA	TRBJ1-2	TRBV30	NA	CAWDRTLVTGRVSYGYTF	TGTGCCTGGGATCGAACGCTCGTCACAGGGAGGGTTTCTTATGGCTACACCTTC
TRBD2	TRBJ2-1	TRBV5-1	NA	CASSSSLAGGSSYNEQFF	TGCGCCAGCAGCTCCTCCTTAGCGGGGGGTTCCTCCTACAATGAGCAGTTCTTC